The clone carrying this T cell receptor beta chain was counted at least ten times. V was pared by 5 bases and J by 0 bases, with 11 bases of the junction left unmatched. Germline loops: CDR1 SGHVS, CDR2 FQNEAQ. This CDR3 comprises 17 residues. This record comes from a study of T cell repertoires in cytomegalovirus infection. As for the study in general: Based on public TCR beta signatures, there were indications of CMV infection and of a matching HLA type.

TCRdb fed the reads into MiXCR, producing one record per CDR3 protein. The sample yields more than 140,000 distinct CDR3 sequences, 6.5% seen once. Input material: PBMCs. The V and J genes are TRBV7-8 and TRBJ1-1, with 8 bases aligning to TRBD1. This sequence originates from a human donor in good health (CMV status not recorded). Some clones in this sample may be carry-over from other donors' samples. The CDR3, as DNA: TGTGCCAGCAGCCCCTACCCTCTGGGACAGGTGAACACTGAAGCTTTCTTT. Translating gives CASSPYPLGQVNTEAFF.